Below, 7 T cell receptor beta chains from the same sample are listed, as sequenced in a study. TCRdb itself ran the 5' RACE reads through MiXCR, one entry per CDR3 protein. Of approximately 58,000 distinct CDR3 sequences listed, 26% are singletons. Treg sorting used a CD4+CD25+CD127-/low gate. The sample was tumor-infiltrating Tregs sorted from the breast tumor. These receptor sequences come from a female donor with breast cancer.

This clonotype appeared once. This chain connects TRBV28 to TRBJ1-5; D not certain. Germline values: CDR1 MDHEN, CDR2 SYDVKM. This CDR3 is 13 amino acids long. V gave up 3 bases and J gave up 0 bases, with 3 bases separating them. The CDR3 sequence is CASSFVSNQPQHF. The CDR3 DNA sequence: TGTGCCAGCAGTTTCGTTAGCAATCAGCCCCAGCATTTT.

This chain uses TRBV5-1 with TRBJ1-1; D is perhaps TRBD1 (5 bases). Germline V lookup: CDR1 SGHRS, CDR2 YFSETQ. Trimming removed 6 bases at V and 5 bases at J, with 17 bases between. The CDR3 has 14 amino acids. CDR3 region: CASKSGGGVTEAFF. The CDR3 DNA is TGCGCCAGCAAGTCAGGAGGAGGGGTGACTGAAGCTTTCTTT.

This rearrangement joins TRBV4-2 to TRBJ1-6; TRBD1 matches 7 bases. Unmatched junction bases numbered 5, after V lost 6 bases and J lost 6 bases. The CDR3 is 14 residues long. Germline CDR1 is LGHNA and CDR2 is YNFKEQ. CDR3 coding DNA: TGTGCCAGCAGACGACAGGGATCTAATTCACCCCTCCACTTT. It specifies CASRRQGSNSPLHF.

This clonotype was detected a few times. CDR3 nucleotides: TGTGCCAGCAGCTTAGCGTCCCCACTCTCCTACAATGAGCAGTTCTTC. Its translation: CASSLASPLSYNEQFF. The rearrangement joins TRBV7-9 to TRBJ2-1; D not certain. Germline lookup yields CDR1 SEHNR and CDR2 FQNEAQ (reference sequence). This CDR3 comprises 16 residues. Trimming took 0 bases from V and 0 from J, leaving 9 bases between them.

In this sample, this clonotype turned up once. One end of the junction varies from germline; a read error may be responsible. The chain is built from TRBV7-2 and TRBJ2-4, with D perhaps TRBD1 (5 bases). This CDR3 is built from 18 residues. Germline V gene sequence: CDR1 SGHTA, CDR2 FQGNSA. The CDR3, as DNA: TGTGCCAGCAGCCCAATTAGGGATATTCTGGGGCTGCAAAACATTCAGTGCTTC. This sequence encodes CASSPIRDILGLQNIQCF. Variable domain in full (rest from reference TRBV7-2 and TRBJ2-4): GAGVSQSPSNKVTEKGKDVELRCDPISGHTALYWYRQSLGQGLEFLIYFQGNSAPDKSGLPSDRFSAERTGGSVSTLTIQRTQQEDSAVYLCASSPIRDILGLQNIQCFGAGTRLSVL.

In this sample, this clonotype turned up many times. The chain recombines TRBV4-2 with TRBJ1-1; tentatively, D is TRBD1 (5 bases). The germline CDR1 and CDR2 sequences are LGHNA and YNFKEQ. The V end was cut by 4 bases, the J end by 5 bases, with 20 bases between. The CDR3 consists of 16 residues. As DNA, the CDR3 is TGTGCCAGCAGCCCCTCGGGGGGTGGGTCTAAAACTGAAGCTTTCTTT. Amino acid sequence: CASSPSGGGSKTEAFF.

The chain couples TRBV2 to TRBJ2-7; D is perhaps TRBD1 or TRBD2 (5 bases each). Germline assignment: CDR1 SNHLY and CDR2 FYNNEI. V shed 5 bases and J shed 6 bases, with 14 bases lying between them. The CDR3 spans 13 residues. CDR3 region: CASSSIGAAEQYF. The CDR3 DNA sequence: TGTGCCAGCAGTTCTATCGGGGCGGCCGAGCAGTACTTC.